This T cell receptor beta chain was profiled in a study of cytomegalovirus exposure and HLA in healthy donors. Study-wide results and caveats: Most TCR beta V segments were productive about 90% or about 30% of the time in an earlier analysis. In vitro, three CMV-associated chains proved specific for CMV antigens. Among TCR beta chains, those listed as cytomegalovirus-associated numbered about 160.

This CDR3 is 13 amino acids long. V lost 7 bases and J lost 7; bases outside the gene matches: 8. Germline V CDR1 and CDR2: MNHEY, SVGAGI. As regards this clone: Antigen specificity is unknown.

Use of 60 Vbeta and 13 Jbeta primers characterized the PCR. Measured with immunoSEQ multiplex PCR; TCRdb has only the in-frame clones, and not every one. Of some 140,000 clones detected, 70% to 80% appear once; the ten largest clones hold approximately 4%. The gene calls are TRBV6-5 and TRBJ1-1, with 8 bases matching TRBD1. This TCR was recovered from a middle-aged woman in good health and CMV-seronegative. The material sequenced was PBMCs. CDR3 amino acids: CASTGGQGFEAFF. For the CDR3, the DNA is TGTGCCAGCACCGGAGGACAGGGTTTTGAAGCTTTCTTT.